A selection of T cell receptor beta chains follows, all from one sample in a study of blood T cell repertoires in COVID-19. This table comes from immunoSEQ multiplex PCR, and its TCRdb copy is limited to in-frame clones, with some not included. The sample includes tens of thousands of clones, approximately 88% seen only once; the top ten take 4.5% to 5.5%. Sequenced: peripheral blood. These receptor sequences come from a human donor in a cohort sampled during active COVID-19. Each CDR3 is given with its conserved first and last residue. A D gene is named only where the DNA matches it firmly. Not every row has a clone size; where given, it reads once, few, many or a size class.

V gene,D gene,J gene,clone size,CDR3 DNA,CDR3 protein
TRBV5-4,-,TRBJ2-7,few,TGTGCCAGCAGCTTGGATCCTAGCTCCTACGAGCAGTACTTC,CASSLDPSSYEQYF
TRBV18,TRBD1,TRBJ2-1,-,TGTGCCAGCTCACCAGACAGGGTCAACCACAATGAGCAGTTCTTC,CASSPDRVNHNEQFF
TRBV15,TRBD2,TRBJ2-3,-,TGTGCCACCAGCAGAGTTCTCGGACTAGCGGGGGCCCCAGATACGCAGTATTTT,CATSRVLGLAGAPDTQYF
TRBV28,-,TRBJ1-1,-,TGTGCCAGCAGCGAGGTTCAGGGTAAAGCTTTCTTT,CASSEVQGKAFF
TRBV3-1/TRBV3-2,-,TRBJ1-2,-,TGTGCCAGCAGCCTTGGGCCGTCTAACTATGGCTACACCTTC,CASSLGPSNYGYTF
TRBV7-9,-,TRBJ1-4,-,TGTGCCAGCAGCCCGCCGGGGCGGGGTAATGAAAAACTGTTTTTT,CASSPPGRGNEKLFF
TRBV11-2,TRBD2,TRBJ2-7,once,TGTGCCAGCAGCTCAGCCGGGACTAGGACCTCCTACGAGCAGTACTTC,CASSSAGTRTSYEQYF
TRBV29-1,TRBD2,TRBJ2-1,few,TGCAGCGCCCGGCCCACCACTAGCGGGGGAGTCGATGAGCAGTTCTTC,CSARPTTSGGVDEQFF
TRBV7-9,-,TRBJ1-2,-,TGTGCCAGCAGCTTAGTACAGGGCCCTTATGGCTACACCTTC,CASSLVQGPYGYTF
TRBV5-1,-,TRBJ2-1,-,TGCGCCAGCAGCTTTGGAGGGGTGAATGAGCAGTTCTTC,CASSFGGVNEQFF
TRBV24-1,-,TRBJ2-7,-,TGTGCCACCAGTGATTTCAACGAGCAGTACTTC,CATSDFNEQYF
TRBV7-2,TRBD2,TRBJ2-3,once,TGTGCCAGCAGCTCCAAGCGGGGGGGCAGCACAGATACGCAGTATTTT,CASSSKRGGSTDTQYF
TRBV7-2,TRBD1,TRBJ1-1,-,TGTGCCAGCAGTCCACAGGGGGCCACTGAAGCTTTCTTT,CASSPQGATEAFF
TRBV18,TRBD1,TRBJ2-3,-,TGTGCCAGCTCACTCCTACGGACAGGCGAAGGGGATACGCAGTATTTT,CASSLLRTGEGDTQYF
TRBV19,-,TRBJ1-2,-,TGTGCCAGTAGTACTCGGGCAGGGGATGGCTACACCTTC,CASSTRAGDGYTF
TRBV24-1,TRBD1,TRBJ2-5,-,TGTGCCACCAGTGACCCAAGAACAGGGGAAAAGACCCAGTACTTC,CATSDPRTGEKTQYF
TRBV19,TRBD2,TRBJ2-3,-,TGTGCCAGTAGTACCCCAGTAGCGGGAGTTTTCGATACGCAGTATTTT,CASSTPVAGVFDTQYF
TRBV5-1,-,TRBJ2-1,-,TGCGCCAGCAGCTACCAGGCTACTAGCTCCTACAATGAGCAGTTCTTC,CASSYQATSSYNEQFF
TRBV5-1,TRBD1,TRBJ2-2,-,TGCGCCAGCAGCTCCCCGGACAGGGCGGACACCGGGGAGCTGTTTTTT,CASSSPDRADTGELFF
TRBV28,TRBD1,TRBJ1-2,-,TGTGCCAGCAGTGAACGACAGGGGGCGAGTGGTGTAGGCTACACCTTC,CASSERQGASGVGYTF
TRBV28,TRBD1,TRBJ1-6,-,TGTGCCAGCAGTGAGACAGGGGCAGGCTATAATTCACCCCTCCACTTT,CASSETGAGYNSPLHF
TRBV5-1,-,TRBJ2-3,many,TGCGCCAGCAGCTTGGCTCGGAATCGGGACACAGATACGCAGTATTTT,CASSLARNRDTDTQYF
TRBV19,TRBD2,TRBJ2-1,-,TGTGCCAGCTCCGGGACTAGCGGCAATGAGCAGTTCTTC,CASSGTSGNEQFF
TRBV9,-,TRBJ2-3,-,TGTGCCAGCAGCGTAGTAAGAGAAACAGATACGCAGTATTTT,CASSVVRETDTQYF
TRBV2,TRBD1,TRBJ2-7,-,TGTGCCAGCAGTTCGGACAGGTCGAGCCTCTACGAGCAGTACTTC,CASSSDRSSLYEQYF
TRBV6-5,-,TRBJ2-3,-,TGTGCCAGCAGTTACTCATCGAGGGCCCCGCAGTATTTT,CASSYSSRAPQYF
TRBV7-2,-,TRBJ2-3,-,TGTGCCAGCAGCTCCACAGGAGATACGCAGTATTTT,CASSSTGDTQYF
TRBV30,-,TRBJ1-1,-,TGTGCCTGGAGTGACGGGAACACTGAAGCTTTCTTT,CAWSDGNTEAFF
TRBV4-3,TRBD1,TRBJ1-1,-,TGCGCCAGCAGCCAGGACAGGAGTGAAGCTTTCTTT,CASSQDRSEAFF
TRBV7-6,-,TRBJ1-5,few,TGTGCCAGCAGCTTAGGACGACACAACAATCAGCCCCAGCATTTT,CASSLGRHNNQPQHF
TRBV24-1,-,TRBJ1-2,-,TGTGCCACCACGTCTGCTGGGAGAACTAACTATGGCTACACCTTC,CATTSAGRTNYGYTF